This T cell receptor (beta chain) was obtained from a study of CD8 T cells in ankylosing spondylitis. The germline CDR1 and CDR2 sequences are GTSNPN and SVGIG (reference sequence). This CDR3 has 14 amino acids. V was cut by 4 bases and J by 0 bases, with 9 bases left in between. This clonotype has ten or more counts. Its antigen is as yet unknown. The TCR beta libraries were generated through quantitative 5'-RACE incorporating molecular barcodes. TCRdb re-called the 5' RACE reads with MiXCR, one entry per CDR3 protein. The sample consists of just under 95,000 distinct CDR3 sequences, roughly 9.6% of them appearing once. Overall study results and limits: Clones linked to disease were reported to show significant enrichment in matched ankylosing spondylitis synovial fluid. For ankylosing spondylitis blood, a TCR beta motif of roughly 8 highly homologous variants appeared characteristic. CD8+ by phenotype, disease-linked clones were relatively rare in peripheral blood.

The sequenced sample consisted of blood, either unsorted or a sorted T cell fraction (not recorded which). This TCR was sampled from a male donor with ankylosing spondylitis or in good health (not recorded which). The chain employs TRBV30 and TRBJ1-4; D is unresolved. CDR3 bases: TGTGCCTGGACCCTGGGAGCAACTAATGAAAAACTGTTTTTT. Residues: CAWTLGATNEKLFF.